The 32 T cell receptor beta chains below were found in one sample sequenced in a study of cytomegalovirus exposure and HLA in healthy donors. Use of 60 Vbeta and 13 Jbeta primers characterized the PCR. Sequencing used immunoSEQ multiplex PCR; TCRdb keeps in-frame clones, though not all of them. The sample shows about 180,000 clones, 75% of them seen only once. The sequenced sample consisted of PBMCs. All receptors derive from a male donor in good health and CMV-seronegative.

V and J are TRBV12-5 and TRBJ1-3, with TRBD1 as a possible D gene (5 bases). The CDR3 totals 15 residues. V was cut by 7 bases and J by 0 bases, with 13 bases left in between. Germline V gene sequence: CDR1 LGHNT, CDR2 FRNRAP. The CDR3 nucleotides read TGTGCTAGTGCCCTTATAACAGGCTCTGGAAACACCATATATTTT. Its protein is CASALITGSGNTIYF.

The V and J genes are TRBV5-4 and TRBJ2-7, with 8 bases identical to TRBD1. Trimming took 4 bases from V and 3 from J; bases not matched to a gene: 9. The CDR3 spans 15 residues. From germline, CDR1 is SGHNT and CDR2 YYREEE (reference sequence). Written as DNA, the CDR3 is TGTGCCAGCAGCCGGGCGGACAGGGAAAACTACGAGCAGTACTTC. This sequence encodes CASSRADRENYEQYF.

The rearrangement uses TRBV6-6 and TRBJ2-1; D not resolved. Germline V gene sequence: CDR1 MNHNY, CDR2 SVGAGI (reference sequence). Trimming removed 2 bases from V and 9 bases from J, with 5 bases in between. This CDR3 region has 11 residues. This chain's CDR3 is CASSYVVEQFF. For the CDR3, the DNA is TGTGCCAGCAGTTACGTCGTTGAGCAGTTCTTC.

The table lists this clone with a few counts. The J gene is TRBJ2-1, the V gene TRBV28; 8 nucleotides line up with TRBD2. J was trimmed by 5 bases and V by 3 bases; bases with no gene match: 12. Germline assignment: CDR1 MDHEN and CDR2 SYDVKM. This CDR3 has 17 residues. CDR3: CASSLGGETSEHNEQFF. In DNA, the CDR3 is TGTGCCAGCAGTTTGGGAGGGGAGACTAGCGAACACAATGAGCAGTTCTTC.

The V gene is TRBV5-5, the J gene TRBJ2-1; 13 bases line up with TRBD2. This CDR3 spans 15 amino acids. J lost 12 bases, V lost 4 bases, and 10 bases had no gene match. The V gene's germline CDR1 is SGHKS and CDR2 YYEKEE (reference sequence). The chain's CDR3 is CASSPAGLAGESQFF. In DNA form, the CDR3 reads TGTGCCAGCAGCCCCGCCGGACTAGCGGGAGAATCGCAGTTCTTC.

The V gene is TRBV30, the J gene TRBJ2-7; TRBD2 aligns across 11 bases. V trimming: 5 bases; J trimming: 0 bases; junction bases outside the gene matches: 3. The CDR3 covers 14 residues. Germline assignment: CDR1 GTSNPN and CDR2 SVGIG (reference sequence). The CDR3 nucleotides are TGTGCCTGGGGACTAGCGGGTCGCTCCTACGAGCAGTACTTC. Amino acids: CAWGLAGRSYEQYF.

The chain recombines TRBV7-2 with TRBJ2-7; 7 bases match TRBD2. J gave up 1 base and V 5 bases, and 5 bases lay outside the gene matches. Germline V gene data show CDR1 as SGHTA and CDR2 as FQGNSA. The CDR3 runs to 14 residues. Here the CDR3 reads CASSQLAVSYEQYF. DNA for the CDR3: TGTGCCAGCAGCCAGCTAGCGGTATCCTACGAGCAGTACTTC.

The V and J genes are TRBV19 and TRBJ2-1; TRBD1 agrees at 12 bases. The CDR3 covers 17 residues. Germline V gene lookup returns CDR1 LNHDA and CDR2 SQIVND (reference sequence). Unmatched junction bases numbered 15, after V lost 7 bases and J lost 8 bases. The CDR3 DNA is TGTGCCAGTACCTTAATCCATCCGGGACAGGGGGCCTATGAGCAGTTCTTC. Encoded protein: CASTLIHPGQGAYEQFF.

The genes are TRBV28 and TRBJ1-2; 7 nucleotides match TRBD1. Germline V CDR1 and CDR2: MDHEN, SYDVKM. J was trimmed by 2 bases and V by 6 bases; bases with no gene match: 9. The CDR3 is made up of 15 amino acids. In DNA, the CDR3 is TGTGCCAGCAGACCAGGGACAGACCAGAACTATGGCTACACCTTC. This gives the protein CASRPGTDQNYGYTF.

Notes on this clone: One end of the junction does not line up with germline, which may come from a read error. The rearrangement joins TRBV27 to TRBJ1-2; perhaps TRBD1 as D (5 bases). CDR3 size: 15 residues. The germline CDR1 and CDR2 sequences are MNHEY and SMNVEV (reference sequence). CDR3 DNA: TGTGCCAGCAGTTTAGGTCGGGGGGGGAACTCTGGCTACACCTTC. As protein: CASSLGRGGNSGYTF.

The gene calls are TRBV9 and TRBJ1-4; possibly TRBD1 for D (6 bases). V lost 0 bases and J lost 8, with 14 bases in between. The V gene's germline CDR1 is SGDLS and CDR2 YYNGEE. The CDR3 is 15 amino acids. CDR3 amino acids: CASSVDPEGGEKLFF. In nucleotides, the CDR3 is TGTGCCAGCAGCGTAGACCCGGAGGGGGGGGAAAAACTGTTTTTT.

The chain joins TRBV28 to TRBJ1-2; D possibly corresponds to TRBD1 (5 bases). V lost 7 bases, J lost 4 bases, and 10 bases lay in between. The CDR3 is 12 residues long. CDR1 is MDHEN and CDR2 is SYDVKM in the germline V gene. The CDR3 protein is CASNQGAYGYTF. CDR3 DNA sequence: TGTGCCAGCAATCAGGGTGCCTATGGCTACACCTTC.

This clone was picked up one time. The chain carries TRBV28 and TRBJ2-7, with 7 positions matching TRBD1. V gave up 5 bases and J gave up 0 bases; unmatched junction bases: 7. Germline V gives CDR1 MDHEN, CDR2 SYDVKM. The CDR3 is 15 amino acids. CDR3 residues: CASSEGQRSSYEQYF. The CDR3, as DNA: TGTGCCAGCAGTGAGGGACAGCGGTCCTCCTACGAGCAGTACTTC.

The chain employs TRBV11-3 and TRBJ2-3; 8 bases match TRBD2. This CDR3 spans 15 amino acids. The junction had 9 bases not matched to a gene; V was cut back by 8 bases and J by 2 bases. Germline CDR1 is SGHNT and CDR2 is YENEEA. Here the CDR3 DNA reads TGTGCCAGCTCCCGGGAGGGCCGGATCACAGATACGCAGTATTTT. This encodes CASSREGRITDTQYF.

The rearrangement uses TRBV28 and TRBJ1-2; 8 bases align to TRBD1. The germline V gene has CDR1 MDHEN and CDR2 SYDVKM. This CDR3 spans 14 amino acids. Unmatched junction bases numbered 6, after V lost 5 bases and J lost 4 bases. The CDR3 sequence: CASSPPGQGYGYTF. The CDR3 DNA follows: TGTGCCAGCAGTCCCCCAGGACAGGGCTATGGCTACACCTTC.

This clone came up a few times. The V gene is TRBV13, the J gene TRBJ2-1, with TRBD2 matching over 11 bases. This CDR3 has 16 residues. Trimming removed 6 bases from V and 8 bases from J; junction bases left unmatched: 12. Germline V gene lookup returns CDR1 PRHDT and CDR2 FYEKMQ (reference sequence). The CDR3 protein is CASSSSGGPGGHEQFF. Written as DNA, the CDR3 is TGTGCCAGCAGTTCTAGCGGGGGGCCGGGAGGCCATGAGCAGTTCTTC.

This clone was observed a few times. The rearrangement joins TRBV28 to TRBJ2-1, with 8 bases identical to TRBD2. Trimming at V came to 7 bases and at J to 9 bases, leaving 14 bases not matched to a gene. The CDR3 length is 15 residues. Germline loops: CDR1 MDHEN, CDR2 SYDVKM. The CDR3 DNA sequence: TGTGCCAGCACCATACCGGGACTAGGAGGGGGTGAGCAGTTCTTC. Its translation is CASTIPGLGGGEQFF.

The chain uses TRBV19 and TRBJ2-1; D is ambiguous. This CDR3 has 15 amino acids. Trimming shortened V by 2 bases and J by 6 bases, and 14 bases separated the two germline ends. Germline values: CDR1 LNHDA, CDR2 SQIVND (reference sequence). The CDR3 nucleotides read TGTGCCAGTAGTATATCGGCTAACGGGTTCAATGAGCAGTTCTTC. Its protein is CASSISANGFNEQFF.

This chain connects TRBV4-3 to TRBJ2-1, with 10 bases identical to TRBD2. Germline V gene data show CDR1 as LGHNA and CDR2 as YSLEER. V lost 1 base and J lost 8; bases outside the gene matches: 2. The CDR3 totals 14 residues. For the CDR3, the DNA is TGCGCCAGCAGCCAAGGCCTAGCGGGAGATGAGCAGTTCTTC. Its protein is CASSQGLAGDEQFF.

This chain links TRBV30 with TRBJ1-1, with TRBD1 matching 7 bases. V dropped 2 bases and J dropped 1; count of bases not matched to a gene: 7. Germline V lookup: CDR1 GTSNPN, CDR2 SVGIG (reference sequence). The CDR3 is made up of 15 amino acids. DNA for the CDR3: TGTGCCTGGAGTATCCCCCAGGGGGGGAACACTGAAGCTTTCTTT. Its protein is CAWSIPQGGNTEAFF.

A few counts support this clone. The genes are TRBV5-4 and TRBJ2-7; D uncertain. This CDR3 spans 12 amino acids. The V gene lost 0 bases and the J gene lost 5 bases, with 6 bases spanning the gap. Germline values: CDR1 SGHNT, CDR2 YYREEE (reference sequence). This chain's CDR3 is CASSLDFNEQYF. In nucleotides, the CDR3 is TGTGCCAGCAGCTTGGACTTTAACGAGCAGTACTTC. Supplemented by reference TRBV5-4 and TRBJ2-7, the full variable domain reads ETGVTQSPTHLIKTRGQQVTLRCSSQSGHNTVSWYQQALGQGPQFIFQYYREEENGRGNFPPRFSGLQFPNYSSELNVNALELDDSALYLCASSLDFNEQYFGPGTRLTVT.

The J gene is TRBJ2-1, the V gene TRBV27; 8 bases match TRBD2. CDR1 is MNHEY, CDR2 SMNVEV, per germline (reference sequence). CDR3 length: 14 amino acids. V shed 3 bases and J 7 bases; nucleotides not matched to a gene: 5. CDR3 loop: CASSFSGAWNEQFF. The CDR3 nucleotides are TGTGCCAGCAGTTTTAGCGGGGCGTGGAATGAGCAGTTCTTC.

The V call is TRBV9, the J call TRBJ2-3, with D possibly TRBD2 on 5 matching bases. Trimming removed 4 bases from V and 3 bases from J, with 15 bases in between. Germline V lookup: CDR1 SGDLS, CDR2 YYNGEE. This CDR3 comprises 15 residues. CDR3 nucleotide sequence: TGTGCCAGCAGCTTACGACCGGGGAGAACAGATACGCAGTATTTT. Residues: CASSLRPGRTDTQYF.

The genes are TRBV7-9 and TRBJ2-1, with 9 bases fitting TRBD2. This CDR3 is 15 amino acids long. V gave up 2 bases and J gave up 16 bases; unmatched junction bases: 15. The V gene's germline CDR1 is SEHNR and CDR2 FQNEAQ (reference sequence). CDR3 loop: CASSLRGPVAGDEFF. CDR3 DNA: TGTGCCAGCAGCTTAAGGGGGCCTGTAGCGGGAGATGAATTCTTC.

This chain's CDR3 is CASSYSSGVGELFF. CDR3 nucleotides: TGTGCCAGCAGTTACTCCTCGGGGGTTGGGGAGCTGTTTTTT. The gene calls are TRBV6-5 and TRBJ2-2; D perhaps matches TRBD2 (6 bases). Germline CDR1 reads MNHEY; CDR2 reads SVGAGI. The CDR3 runs 14 residues. The V gene lost 0 bases and the J gene lost 8 bases, with 10 bases spanning the gap.

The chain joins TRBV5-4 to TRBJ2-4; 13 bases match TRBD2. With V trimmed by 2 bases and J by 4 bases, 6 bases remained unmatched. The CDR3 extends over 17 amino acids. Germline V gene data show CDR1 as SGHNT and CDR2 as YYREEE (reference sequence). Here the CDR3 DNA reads TGTGCCAGCAGCTTTGGACTAGCGGGAGAGCGGAAAAACATTCAGTACTTC. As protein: CASSFGLAGERKNIQYF.

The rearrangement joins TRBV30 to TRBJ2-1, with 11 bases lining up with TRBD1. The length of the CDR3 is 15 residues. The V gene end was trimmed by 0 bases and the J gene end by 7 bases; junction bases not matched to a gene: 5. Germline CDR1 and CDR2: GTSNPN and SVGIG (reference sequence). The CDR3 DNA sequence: TGTGCCTGGAGTGTACCCGGGACAGGGGGGAATGAGCAGTTCTTC. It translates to CAWSVPGTGGNEQFF.

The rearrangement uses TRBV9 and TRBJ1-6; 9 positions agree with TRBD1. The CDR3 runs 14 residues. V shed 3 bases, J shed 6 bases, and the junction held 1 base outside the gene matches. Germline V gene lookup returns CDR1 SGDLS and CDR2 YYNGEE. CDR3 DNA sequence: TGTGCCAGCAGCGGACAGGGGGGTAATTCACCCCTCCACTTT. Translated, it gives CASSGQGGNSPLHF.

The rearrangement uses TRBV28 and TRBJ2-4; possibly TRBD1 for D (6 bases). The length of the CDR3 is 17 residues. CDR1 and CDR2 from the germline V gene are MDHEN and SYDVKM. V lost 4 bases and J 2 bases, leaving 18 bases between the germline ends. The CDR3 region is CASSSWTESTSKNIQYF. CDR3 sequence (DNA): TGTGCCAGCAGTTCCTGGACAGAGAGCACGTCCAAAAACATTCAGTACTTC.

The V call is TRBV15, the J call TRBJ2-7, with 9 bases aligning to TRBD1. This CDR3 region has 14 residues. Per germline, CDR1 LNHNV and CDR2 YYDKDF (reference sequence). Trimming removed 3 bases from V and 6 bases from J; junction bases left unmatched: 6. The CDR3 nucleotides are TGTGCCACCAGCAGGGACAGGGGACCCTCCGAGCAGTACTTC. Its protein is CATSRDRGPSEQYF.

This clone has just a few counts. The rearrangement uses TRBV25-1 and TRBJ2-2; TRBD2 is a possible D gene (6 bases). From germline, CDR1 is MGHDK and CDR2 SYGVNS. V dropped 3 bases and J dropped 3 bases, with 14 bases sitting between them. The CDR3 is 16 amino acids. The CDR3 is CASSDSLGGDTGELFF. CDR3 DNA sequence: TGTGCCAGCAGTGATTCTCTCGGCGGGGACACCGGGGAGCTGTTTTTT.

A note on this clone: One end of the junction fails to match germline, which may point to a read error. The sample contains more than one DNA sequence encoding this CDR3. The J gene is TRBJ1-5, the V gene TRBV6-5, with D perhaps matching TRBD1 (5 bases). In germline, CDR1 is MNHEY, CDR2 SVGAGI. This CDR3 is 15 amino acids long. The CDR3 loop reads CASSWRGVGIQPQHF. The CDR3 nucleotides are TGTGCCAGCAGTTGGAGGGGCGTGGGGATTCAGCCTCAGCATTTT.